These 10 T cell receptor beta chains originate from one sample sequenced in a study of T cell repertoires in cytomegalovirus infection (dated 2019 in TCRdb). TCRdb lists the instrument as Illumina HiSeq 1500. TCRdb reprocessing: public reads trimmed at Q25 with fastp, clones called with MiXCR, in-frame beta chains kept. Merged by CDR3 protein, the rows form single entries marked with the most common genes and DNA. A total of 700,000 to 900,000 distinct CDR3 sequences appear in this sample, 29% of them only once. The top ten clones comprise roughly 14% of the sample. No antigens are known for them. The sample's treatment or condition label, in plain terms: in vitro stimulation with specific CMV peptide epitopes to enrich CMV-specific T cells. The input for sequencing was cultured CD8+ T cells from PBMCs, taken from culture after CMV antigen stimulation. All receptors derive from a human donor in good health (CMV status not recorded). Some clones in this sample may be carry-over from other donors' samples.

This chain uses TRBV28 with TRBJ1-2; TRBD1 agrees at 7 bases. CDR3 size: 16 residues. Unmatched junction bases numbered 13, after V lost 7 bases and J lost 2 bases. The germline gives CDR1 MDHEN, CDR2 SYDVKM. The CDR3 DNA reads TGTGCCAGCACCTTCCGAAGGGGGCGTACAAACTATGGCTACACCTTC. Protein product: CASTFRRGRTNYGYTF.

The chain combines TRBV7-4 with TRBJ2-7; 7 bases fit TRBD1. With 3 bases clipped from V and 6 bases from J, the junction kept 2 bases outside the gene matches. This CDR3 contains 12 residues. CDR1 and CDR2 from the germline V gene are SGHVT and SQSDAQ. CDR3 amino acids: CASSFGTAEQYV. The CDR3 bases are TGTGCCAGCAGCTTCGGGACAGCCGAGCAGTACGTC.

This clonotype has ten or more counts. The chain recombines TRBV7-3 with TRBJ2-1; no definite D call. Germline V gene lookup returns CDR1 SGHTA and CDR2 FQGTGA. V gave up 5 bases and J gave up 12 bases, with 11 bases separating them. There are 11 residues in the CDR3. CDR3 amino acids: CASSIGLVQFF. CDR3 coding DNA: TGTGCCAGCAGCATAGGATTGGTGCAGTTCTTC.

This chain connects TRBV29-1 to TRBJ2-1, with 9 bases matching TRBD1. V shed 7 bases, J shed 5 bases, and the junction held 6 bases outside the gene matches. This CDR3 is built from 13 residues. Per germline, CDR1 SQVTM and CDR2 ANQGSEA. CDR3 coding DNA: TGCAGCGGAGGGACAGGGATCGACAATGAGCAGTTCTTC. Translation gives CSGGTGIDNEQFF.

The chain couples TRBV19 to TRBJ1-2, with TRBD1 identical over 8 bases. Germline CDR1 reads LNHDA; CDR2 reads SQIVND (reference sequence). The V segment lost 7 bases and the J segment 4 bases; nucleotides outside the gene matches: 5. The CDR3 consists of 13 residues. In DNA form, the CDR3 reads TGTGCCAGTATCGCAGGGGGCGGCTATGGCTACACCTTC. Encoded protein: CASIAGGGYGYTF.

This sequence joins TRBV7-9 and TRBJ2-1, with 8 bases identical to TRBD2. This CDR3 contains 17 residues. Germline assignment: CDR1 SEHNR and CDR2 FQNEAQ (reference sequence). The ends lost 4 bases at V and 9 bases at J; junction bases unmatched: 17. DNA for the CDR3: TGTGCCAGCAGCTCCCCGACGCGGGGGGCCCCCCCGGGTGAGCAGTTCTTC. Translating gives CASSSPTRGAPPGEQFF.

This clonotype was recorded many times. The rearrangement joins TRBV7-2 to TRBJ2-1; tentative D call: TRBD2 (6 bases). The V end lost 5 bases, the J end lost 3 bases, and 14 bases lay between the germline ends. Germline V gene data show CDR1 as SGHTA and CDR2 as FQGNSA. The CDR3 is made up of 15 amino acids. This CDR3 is CASSVLRGIYNEQFF. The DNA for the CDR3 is TGTGCCAGCAGCGTCCTCCGGGGGATCTACAATGAGCAGTTCTTC.

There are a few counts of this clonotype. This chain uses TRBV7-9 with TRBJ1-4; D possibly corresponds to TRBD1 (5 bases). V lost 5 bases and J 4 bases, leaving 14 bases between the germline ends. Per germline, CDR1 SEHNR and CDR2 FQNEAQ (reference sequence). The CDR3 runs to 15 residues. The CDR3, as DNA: TGTGCCAGCAGCATGCCGGGACGGGATAATGAAAAACTGTTTTTT. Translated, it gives CASSMPGRDNEKLFF.

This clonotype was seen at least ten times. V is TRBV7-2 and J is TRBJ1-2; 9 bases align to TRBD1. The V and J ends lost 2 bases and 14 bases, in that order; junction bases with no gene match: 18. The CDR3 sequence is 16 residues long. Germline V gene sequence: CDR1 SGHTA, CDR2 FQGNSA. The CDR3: CASSLRSGGPQGAPTF. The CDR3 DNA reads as TGTGCCAGCAGCTTAAGGTCGGGCGGACCACAGGGGGCGCCGACCTTC.

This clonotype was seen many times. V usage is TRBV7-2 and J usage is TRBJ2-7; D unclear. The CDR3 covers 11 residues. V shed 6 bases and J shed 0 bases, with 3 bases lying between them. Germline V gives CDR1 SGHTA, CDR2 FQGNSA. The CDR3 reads CASRDSYEQYF. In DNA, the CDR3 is TGTGCCAGCAGAGACTCCTACGAGCAGTACTTC.